The 2 T cell receptor beta chains in this list originate from one sample, sequenced in a study of T cell repertoires in MIS-A myocarditis. Produced via immunoSEQ multiplex PCR; TCRdb's table is partial and in-frame only. The table has some 6,100 clones, nearly 80% seen once; the top ten hold over 60%. The specimen sequenced was interventricular septum heart tissue obtained at autopsy. The receptors come from a man between 18 and 29 years old with fulminant myocarditis from multisystem inflammatory syndrome in adults (MIS-A) after COVID-19.

The genes are TRBV15 and TRBJ2-5; 7 positions agree with TRBD1. CDR3 length equals 13 residues. From germline, CDR1 is LNHNV and CDR2 YYDKDF (reference sequence). The J segment lost 4 bases and the V segment lost 3 bases, leaving 2 bases of the junction unmatched. CDR3: CATSSNRGETQYF. The CDR3 region has the DNA TGTGCCACCAGCAGTAACAGGGGAGAGACCCAGTACTTC.

This chain's CDR3 is CASSSPLFSSGENTGELFF. CDR3 DNA: TGTGCCAGCAGTTCTCCCCTATTTTCTAGCGGGGAGAACACCGGGGAGCTGTTTTTT. The rearrangement uses TRBV6-2 or TRBV6-3 and TRBJ2-2, with 9 bases lining up with TRBD2. The CDR3 loop spans 19 amino acids. The V and J ends lost 4 bases and 1 base, in that order; junction bases with no gene match: 13. Looked up from germline, CDR1 is MNHEY and CDR2 is SVGEGT.